The 27 T cell receptor beta chains below come from one sample, sequenced in a study of blood T cell repertoires in COVID-19. The protocol was immunoSEQ multiplex PCR, while the TCRdb copy is restricted to in-frame clones and leaves out a portion. The data show tens of thousands of clones, with roughly four fifths seen just once and over 9.5% held by the top ten. Specimen: peripheral blood. These receptors all come from a man between 60 and 75 years old with acute or convalescent COVID-19.

J is TRBJ2-1 and V is TRBV14, with 10 bases aligning to TRBD1. With 0 bases clipped from V and 2 bases from J, the junction kept 4 bases outside the gene matches. The CDR3 is made up of 17 amino acids. CDR1 and CDR2 (germline): SGHDN, FVKESK. The CDR3 sequence is CASSQDRGTGAYNEQFF. CDR3 in DNA: TGTGCCAGCAGCCAAGATAGGGGGACAGGGGCCTACAATGAGCAGTTCTTC.

This chain links TRBV14 with TRBJ2-2, with D possibly being TRBD2 (7 bases). The germline V gene has CDR1 SGHDN and CDR2 FVKESK. V gave up 3 bases and J gave up 0 bases, with 14 bases separating them. This CDR3 has 17 amino acids. The CDR3 coding sequence is TGTGCCAGCAGCCAGCGCGGGGGCGGAGCGAACACCGGGGAGCTGTTTTTT. The encoded protein is CASSQRGGGANTGELFF.

The sample holds a few counts of this clone. V gene TRBV2 combines with J gene TRBJ2-3; 7 nucleotides agree with TRBD2. The CDR3 contains 16 residues. V lost 8 bases and J lost 0; bases outside the gene matches: 11. Germline values: CDR1 SNHLY, CDR2 FYNNEI. CDR3 sequence: CASAGPSGTSTDTQYF. The DNA of the CDR3 is TGTGCCAGCGCTGGCCCTAGCGGTACTAGCACAGATACGCAGTATTTT. The whole variable domain, remainder taken from reference TRBV2 and TRBJ2-3, is EPEVTQTPSHQVTQMGQEVILRCVPISNHLYFYWYRQILGQKVEFLVSFYNNEISEKSEIFDDQFSVERPDGSNFTLKIRSTKLEDSAMYFCASAGPSGTSTDTQYFGPGTRLTVL.

The chain joins TRBV6-4 to TRBJ2-1; a weak D match, TRBD1 (5 bases). This CDR3 is built from 15 residues. V lost 0 bases and J lost 6, with 12 bases in between. Germline-derived CDR1 and CDR2 are MRHNA and SNTAGT. The chain's CDR3 is CASSDSLDTTNEQFF. The CDR3 DNA reads as TGTGCCAGCAGTGACTCTTTGGACACTACCAATGAGCAGTTCTTC.

The V and J genes are TRBV7-9 and TRBJ2-5, with a weak D call TRBD2 (5 bases). The CDR3 has 13 amino acids. Trimming shortened V by 5 bases and J by 4 bases, and 11 bases separated the two germline ends. Germline values: CDR1 SEHNR, CDR2 FQNEAQ (reference sequence). CDR3 in amino acids: CASSPPRGETQYF. CDR3 DNA: TGTGCCAGCAGCCCCCCCCGGGGAGAGACCCAGTACTTC.

The genes are TRBV28 and TRBJ2-5, with 8 bases matching TRBD1. Unmatched junction bases numbered 18, after V lost 2 bases and J lost 4 bases. This CDR3 contains 19 residues. From germline, CDR1 is MDHEN and CDR2 SYDVKM. In nucleotides, the CDR3 is TGTGCCAGCAGTTTACTCCGAGGGGGAAGGGACAGGCTAGGAGAGACCCAGTACTTC. This encodes CASSLLRGGRDRLGETQYF.

The chain couples TRBV5-1 to TRBJ2-1, with a weak D call TRBD2 (6 bases). The CDR3 is 16 residues long. The V and J ends lost 0 bases and 2 bases respectively, with 12 bases between them. CDR1 and CDR2 from the germline V gene are SGHRS and YFSETQ. The CDR3 spells CASSLAGLPAYNEQFF. CDR3 nucleotide sequence: TGCGCCAGCAGCTTGGCAGGACTACCGGCCTACAATGAGCAGTTCTTC.

The chain uses TRBV28 and TRBJ1-5, with D unclear. Trimming removed 3 bases from V and 0 bases from J, with 12 bases in between. The germline V gene encodes CDR1 MDHEN and CDR2 SYDVKM. The length of the CDR3 is 16 residues. The CDR3 protein is CASSFGSLNSNQPQHF. CDR3 sequence (DNA): TGTGCCAGCAGTTTCGGGAGCCTAAATAGCAATCAGCCCCAGCATTTT.

CDR3 in amino acids: CAISGGRDNEQFF. CDR3 sequence (DNA): TGTGCCATCTCCGGCGGCAGAGACAATGAGCAGTTCTTC. The chain couples TRBV10-3 to TRBJ2-1; D not certain. In germline, CDR1 is ENHRY, CDR2 SYGVKD. CDR3 size: 13 residues. V was trimmed by 8 bases and J by 5 bases, leaving 13 bases between them.

The chain recombines TRBV19 with TRBJ1-2, with 7 bases aligning to TRBD1. V lost 3 bases and J lost 6; bases outside the gene matches: 4. Germline V gives CDR1 LNHDA, CDR2 SQIVND (reference sequence). There are 13 residues in the CDR3. The CDR3 DNA reads TGTGCCAGTAGTATCCGGGACAGAGATGGCTACACCTTC. It specifies CASSIRDRDGYTF.

This clone was counted a few times. The chain carries TRBV7-9 and TRBJ1-5, with D maybe TRBD1 (6 bases). CDR1 SEHNR and CDR2 FQNEAQ come from the germline V gene (reference sequence). This CDR3 has 15 amino acids. V lost 0 bases to trimming and J lost 7 bases, with 13 bases between them. For the CDR3, the DNA is TGTGCCAGCAGCTTAGCGCTGGCAGGGGTCCAGCCCCAGCATTTT. Its protein product is CASSLALAGVQPQHF.

The V gene is TRBV4-3, the J gene TRBJ1-2; D unclear. Per germline, CDR1 LGHNA and CDR2 YSLEER. Trimming shortened V by 0 bases and J by 0 bases, and 11 bases separated the two germline ends. The CDR3 totals 16 residues. CDR3 nucleotides: TGCGCCAGCAGCCAAGAAAACACAGCCCCTAACTATGGCTACACCTTC. This gives the protein CASSQENTAPNYGYTF.

The chain joins TRBV10-3 to TRBJ2-7, with TRBD1 matching over 9 bases. V dropped 7 bases and J dropped 6; count of bases not matched to a gene: 7. This CDR3 is built from 13 residues. The germline CDR1 and CDR2 sequences are ENHRY and SYGVKD. The CDR3, as DNA: TGTGCCATCACTATGGGACAGGGAAGCGAGCAGTACTTC. This sequence encodes CAITMGQGSEQYF.

The V gene is TRBV5-1, the J gene TRBJ2-1, with TRBD2 matching 11 bases. J lost 8 bases, V lost 0 bases, and 13 bases had no gene match. Germline CDR1 is SGHRS and CDR2 is YFSETQ. The CDR3 consists of 18 residues. DNA of the CDR3: TGCGCCAGCAGCTTGGTGGGCCCTAGCGGGGGGCAACCCCATGAGCAGTTCTTC. It yields the protein CASSLVGPSGGQPHEQFF.

This chain links TRBV7-2 with TRBJ1-5, with no clear D. Per the germline V gene, CDR1 is SGHTA and CDR2 is FQGNSA. The CDR3 loop spans 14 amino acids. Trimming took off 1 base at V and 3 bases at J, with 7 bases between the two ends. The CDR3, as DNA: TGTGCCAGCAGCTTAGGCTCAGACAATCAGCCCCAGCATTTT. This sequence encodes CASSLGSDNQPQHF.

This clone came up a few times. The CDR3 DNA reads as TGTGCCAGCAGTTCCGGGACAGGGAGCCCCTATGGCTACACCTTC. It yields the protein CASSSGTGSPYGYTF. V is TRBV7-2 and J is TRBJ1-2, with 9 bases aligning to TRBD1. Germline values: CDR1 SGHTA, CDR2 FQGNSA. Unmatched junction bases numbered 9, after V lost 6 bases and J lost 4 bases. CDR3 length equals 15 residues.

V is TRBV3-1 (or the pseudogene TRBV3-2) and J is TRBJ2-2; the match to TRBD2 covers 7 bases. This CDR3 spans 17 amino acids. CDR1 and CDR2 from the germline V gene are LGHDT and YNNKEL (reference sequence). Trimming took 4 bases from V and 1 from J; bases not matched to a gene: 9. Here the CDR3 reads CASSRESGAGNTGELFF. The CDR3 DNA reads TGTGCCAGCAGCCGCGAGAGCGGGGCGGGGAACACCGGGGAGCTGTTTTTT.

The chain has TRBV28 and TRBJ1-2; D remains unclear. V gave up 8 bases and J gave up 8 bases, with 9 bases separating them. CDR1 and CDR2 from the germline V gene are MDHEN and SYDVKM. This CDR3 region has 10 residues. The CDR3 DNA is TGTGCCAGCCGTAGCGGGGGCTACACCTTC. Translated: CASRSGGYTF.

The chain is built from TRBV4-3 and TRBJ2-2, with 13 bases matching TRBD2. The V segment lost 4 bases and the J segment 6 bases; nucleotides outside the gene matches: 11. Germline-derived CDR1 and CDR2 are LGHNA and YSLEER. This CDR3 is 18 amino acids long. DNA for the CDR3: TGCGCCAGCAGCCGCGCAACTAGCGGGGGGGGAAAGGCCGGGGAGCTGTTTTTT. This codes for CASSRATSGGGKAGELFF.

This clone was detected once. V and J are TRBV27 and TRBJ2-7, with D tentatively TRBD1 (6 bases). Germline assignment: CDR1 MNHEY and CDR2 SMNVEV (reference sequence). The length of the CDR3 is 15 residues. Deletions cut 2 bases from V and 1 base from J, with 12 bases between. The CDR3 DNA reads as TGTGCCAGCAGTTTAGGGGGCTATTCATCCTACGAGCAGTACTTC. Protein: CASSLGGYSSYEQYF.

V gene TRBV2 combines with J gene TRBJ2-7, with TRBD2 matching 10 bases. Germline V gives CDR1 SNHLY, CDR2 FYNNEI. CDR3 length: 14 amino acids. V was clipped by 7 bases and J by 3 bases; unmatched bases: 6. The CDR3 coding sequence is TGTGCCAGCAATAGCGGGGGGCGCCACTACGAGCAGTACTTC. Its protein is CASNSGGRHYEQYF.

This chain links TRBV15 with TRBJ1-3; D is possibly TRBD1 (6 bases). Germline CDR1 LNHNV, CDR2 YYDKDF (reference sequence). This CDR3 is built from 14 residues. V was clipped by 8 bases and J by 4 bases, with 15 bases between them. In nucleotides, the CDR3 is TGTGCCACCTCCCGAGGAGGACAGGGAAACACCATATATTTT. Translating it yields CATSRGGQGNTIYF.

The chain employs TRBV3-1 (or the pseudogene TRBV3-2) and TRBJ2-3; D is ambiguous. V lost 4 bases and J 2 bases, leaving 4 bases between the germline ends. This CDR3 comprises 12 residues. Per the germline V gene, CDR1 is LGHDT and CDR2 is YNNKEL (reference sequence). The DNA of the CDR3 is TGTGCCAGCAGCCCCCACACAGATACGCAGTATTTT. Its translation is CASSPHTDTQYF.

The chain combines TRBV18 with TRBJ2-7; no clear D gene. V was cut by 6 bases and J by 7 bases, with 13 bases left in between. Germline loops: CDR1 KGHSH, CDR2 LQKENI. CDR3 length: 12 residues. CDR3 sequence (DNA): TGTGCCAGCTCCCCTACCTTGATAGAGCAGTACTTC. It encodes CASSPTLIEQYF.

The CDR3 nucleotides read TGTGCTAGTGGCTATACTAGCGGGGGGGCTTATGAGCAGTTCTTC. Its translation is CASGYTSGGAYEQFF. The chain links TRBV12-5 to TRBJ2-1; 13 nucleotides agree with TRBD2. Trimming took 6 bases from V and 8 from J; bases not matched to a gene: 7. Germline loops: CDR1 LGHNT, CDR2 FRNRAP. This CDR3 has 15 amino acids.

This chain uses TRBV5-1 with TRBJ2-3; TRBD1 agrees at 7 bases. This CDR3 contains 15 residues. Germline V CDR1 and CDR2: SGHRS, YFSETQ. The V gene end was trimmed by 1 base and the J gene end by 3 bases; junction bases not matched to a gene: 5. The CDR3 spells CASSLMGQTTDTQYF. CDR3 bases: TGCGCCAGCAGCTTGATGGGACAGACGACAGATACGCAGTATTTT. The full variable domain, with the rest looked up from reference TRBV5-1 and TRBJ2-3, is KAGVTQTPRYLIKTRGQQVTLSCSPISGHRSVSWYQQTPGQGLQFLFEYFSETQRNKGNFPGRFSGRQFSNSRSEMNVSTLELGDSALYLCASSLMGQTTDTQYFGPGTRLTVL.

This rearrangement joins TRBV11-1 to TRBJ2-3, with D maybe TRBD2 (6 bases). Trimming took off 5 bases at V and 8 bases at J, with 20 bases between the two ends. The CDR3 consists of 15 residues. CDR1 and CDR2 (germline): SGHAT, FQDESV (reference sequence). The CDR3 DNA reads as TGTGCCAGCAGCCTATCCCTTTTGGGGGGAAGTACGCAGTATTTT. It yields the protein CASSLSLLGGSTQYF.